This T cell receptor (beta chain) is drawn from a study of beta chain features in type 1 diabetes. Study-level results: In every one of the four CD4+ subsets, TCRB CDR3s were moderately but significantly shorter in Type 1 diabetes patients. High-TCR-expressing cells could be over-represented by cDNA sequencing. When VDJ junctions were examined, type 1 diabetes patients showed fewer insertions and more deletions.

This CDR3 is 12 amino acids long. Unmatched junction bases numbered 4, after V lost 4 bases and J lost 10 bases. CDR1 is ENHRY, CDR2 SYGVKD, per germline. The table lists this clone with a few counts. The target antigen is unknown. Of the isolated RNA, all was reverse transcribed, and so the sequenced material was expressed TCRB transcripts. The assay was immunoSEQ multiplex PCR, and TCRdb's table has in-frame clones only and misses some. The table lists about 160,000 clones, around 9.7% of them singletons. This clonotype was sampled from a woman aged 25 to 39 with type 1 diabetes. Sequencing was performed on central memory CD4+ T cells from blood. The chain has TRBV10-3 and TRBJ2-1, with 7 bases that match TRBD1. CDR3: CAISGGQVEQFF. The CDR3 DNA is TGTGCCATCAGTGGCGGACAGGTCGAGCAGTTCTTC.